Reported below is one TCR beta chain. The sample belongs to a study of T cells in Graves' hyperthyroidism and ophthalmopathy. There were TCR beta CDR3 regions amplified from RNA transcripts. HTBI primers drove first-round RT-PCR of the TCR CDR3. Each CDR3 protein gets one entry after TCRdb re-called the multiplex PCR reads with MiXCR. Of around 690,000 distinct CDR3 sequences listed, 17% are singletons. With 5 bases removed from V and 0 bases from J, the gap between germline ends came to 13 bases. CDR1 SNHLY and CDR2 FYNNEI come from the germline V gene. This CDR3 contains 15 residues. Graves' hyperthyroidism showing no ophthalmopathy progression within 18 months was considered stable.

The sample comprised blood. The TCR was taken from a man aged 45-60 years with Graves' hyperthyroidism. V usage is TRBV2 and J usage is TRBJ1-1; D is unresolved. In DNA form, the CDR3 reads TGTGCCAGCAGTCCCCTCGGATCCATGAACACTGAAGCTTTCTTT. This gives the protein CASSPLGSMNTEAFF.